This TCR beta chain was recovered during a study of metastatic and nonmetastatic thyroid tumors. The overall study: Blood and tumor or nodule tissue repertoires from malignant and benign thyroid patients were compared.

In the authors' workflow: Clinicopathological groups differed in CDR3, with these differences serving to build a distant-metastasis classifier for papillary thyroid cancer. TCRdb reanalyzed the PCR reads with MiXCR. The authors' filters were not applied to this entry. The sample shows about 39,000 clones, approximately 20% of them seen only once. This clone came up a few times. Its matching antigen is unknown. No patient received treatment before thyroid surgery. The germline V gene has CDR1 MNHEY and CDR2 SVGEGT. V lost 4 bases to trimming and J lost 2 bases; unmatched junction nucleotides: 7. The CDR3 has 16 amino acids. Whole-study results and caveats: Versus benign nodules, malignant thyroid tumors reportedly had significantly higher TCR beta diversity, in blood and tumor.

This chain links TRBV6-2 or TRBV6-3 with TRBJ2-1, with 8 nucleotides matching TRBD2. The receptor was derived from a female donor with papillary thyroid cancer or a benign thyroid nodule (not recorded which). Some clones in this sample may be carry-over from other donors' samples. Source material: tumor tissue. CDR3 amino acids: CASSSRTSRAYNEQFF. CDR3 DNA: TGTGCCAGCAGTTCCCGGACTAGCAGAGCCTACAATGAGCAGTTCTTC.